This is a list of T cell receptor beta chains from one sample in a study of human T cells and chemical hapten exposure. MiXCR, applied by TCRdb to the RACE reads, yields one record per CDR3 protein. The repertoire holds some 190,000 distinct CDR3 sequences, about 20% seen once, with 6.7% in the top ten. This specimen was whole blood, taken in connection with sensitization to the hapten diphenylcyclopropenone (DPC). The receptor source for this set is a woman aged 45-59 years with alopecia areata. Some clones in this sample may be carry-over from other donors' samples. Each CDR3 is given with its conserved first and last residue. The D gene is left open where the match is weak. Expanded clones get a size class; other rows say once, few or many, or leave the size out.

v_gene	j_gene	d_gene	abundance	CDR3aa	CDR3nt
TRBV7-9	TRBJ2-1	TRBD1	-	CASSRQGEQFF	TGTGCCAGCAGCCGACAGGGAGAGCAGTTCTTC
TRBV7-6	TRBJ1-4	-	few	CASSLEHGNEKLFF	TGTGCCAGCAGCTTGGAACACGGGAATGAAAAACTGTTTTTT
TRBV7-9	TRBJ2-7	-	few	CASSLVPLGKNGQYF	TGTGCCAGCAGCTTAGTTCCTTTGGGCAAAAACGGGCAGTACTTC
TRBV10-2	TRBJ2-1	-	few	CASSRFSYNEQFF	TGCGCCAGCAGCAGATTCTCCTACAATGAGCAGTTCTTC
TRBV28	TRBJ1-5	-	-	CASSLGQGRWWPQHF	TGTGCCAGCAGTTTAGGCCAGGGGAGGTGGTGGCCCCAGCATTTT
TRBV20-1	TRBJ2-7	TRBD2	few	CSARRRESEQYF	TGCAGTGCTAGAAGGCGGGAGTCCGAGCAGTACTTC
TRBV19	TRBJ1-3	-	-	CASSIVSAFTGNTIYF	TGTGCCAGTAGTATAGTTTCGGCTTTTACTGGAAACACCATATATTTT
TRBV7-6	TRBJ2-7	-	few	CASASDREQYF	TGTGCCAGCGCCTCTGACAGGGAGCAGTACTTC
TRBV12-3/TRBV12-4	TRBJ2-1	-	-	CASSLLGAVYEQFF	TGTGCCAGCAGTTTATTGGGGGCCGTTTATGAGCAGTTCTTC
TRBV18	TRBJ2-1	-	few	CASSFRSGTGSYNEQFF	TGTGCCAGCTCATTCCGATCCGGGACGGGCTCCTACAATGAGCAGTTCTTC
TRBV2	TRBJ2-3	-	-	CASKGSSQSGDTQYF	TGTGCCAGCAAGGGTTCTAGCCAAAGCGGGGATACGCAGTATTTT
TRBV3-1	TRBJ1-4	-	few	CASSHPDEKLFF	TGTGCCAGCAGCCACCCAGATGAAAAACTGTTTTTT
TRBV7-7	TRBJ2-1	TRBD2	-	CASSRGTSGTNEQFF	TGTGCTAGCAGTCGTGGGACTAGCGGGACTAATGAGCAGTTCTTC
TRBV7-9	TRBJ2-3	TRBD1	-	CASSSSTGGASTDTQYF	TGTGCCAGCAGCTCTTCAACAGGGGGCGCCTCGACAGATACGCAGTATTTT
TRBV29-1	TRBJ1-4	-	many	CSAGQTNEKLFF	TGCAGCGCGGGACAAACTAATGAAAAACTGTTTTTT
TRBV12-3/TRBV12-4	TRBJ1-4	-	-	CASSFDGSAGELFF	TGTGCCAGCAGTTTTGATGGGTCAGCGGGGGAACTGTTTTTT
TRBV10-3	TRBJ1-1	-	-	CAISESGGSGTEAFF	TGTGCCATCAGTGAGTCGGGGGGTTCGGGCACTGAAGCTTTCTTT
TRBV6-1	TRBJ1-2	TRBD1	-	CASSEAATGGLYGYTF	TGTGCCAGCAGTGAAGCCGCGACAGGGGGCCTCTATGGCTACACCTTC
TRBV29-1	TRBJ1-3	-	-	CSAGTHSGNTIYF	TGCAGCGCCGGGACGCACTCTGGAAACACCATATATTTT
TRBV7-2	TRBJ2-3	-	-	CASSFGGIPDTQYF	TGTGCCAGCAGCTTCGGAGGGATCCCAGATACGCAGTATTTT
TRBV29-1	TRBJ1-1	-	-	CSVTGHTEAFF	TGCAGCGTTACGGGACACACTGAAGCTTTCTTT
TRBV3-1	TRBJ1-1	-	few	CASSQAILNTEAFF	TGTGCCAGCAGCCAAGCAATCTTGAACACTGAAGCTTTCTTT
TRBV5-5	TRBJ1-4	TRBD1	-	CASSLEGQGAGNEKLFF	TGTGCCAGCAGCTTGGAAGGGCAGGGGGCTGGTAATGAAAAACTGTTTTTT
TRBV7-2	TRBJ1-2	-	-	CACGRVVGSYTF	TGTGCGTGCGGGCGGGTAGTAGGGAGCTACACCTTC
TRBV7-8	TRBJ2-1	-	-	CASSPEGVSYNEQFF	TGTGCCAGCAGCCCGGAGGGTGTCTCCTACAATGAGCAGTTCTTC
TRBV12-3/TRBV12-4	TRBJ2-4	TRBD1	few	CASSKTGSQNIQYF	TGTGCCAGCAGCAAGACAGGGAGCCAAAACATTCAGTACTTC
TRBV29-1	TRBJ1-1	-	-	CSVELVGGAAANEAFF	TGCAGCGTTGAATTGGTCGGCGGGGCCGCCGCGAATGAAGCTTTCTTT
TRBV25-1	TRBJ1-4	-	many	CASSEGYYENDGLFF	TGTGCCAGCAGTGAAGGTTACTATGAAAACGATGGACTGTTTTTT
TRBV20-1	TRBJ2-5	TRBD2	few	CSAVTSGSETQYF	TGCAGTGCTGTGACTAGCGGGAGTGAGACCCAGTACTTC
TRBV18	TRBJ1-1	-	few	CASSWDQLEAFF	TGTGCCAGCTCATGGGACCAACTTGAAGCTTTCTTT
TRBV10-3	TRBJ2-2	-	few	CAIRTRTTGELFF	TGTGCCATCAGGACCAGGACAACCGGGGAGCTGTTTTTT
TRBV13	TRBJ2-7	TRBD1	-	CASSKDRLREQYF	TGTGCCAGCAGCAAGGACAGGCTACGGGAGCAGTACTTC
TRBV29-1	TRBJ2-3	-	few	CSVEWAKPTSTDTQYF	TGCAGCGTTGAATGGGCCAAGCCCACTAGCACAGATACGCAGTATTTT
TRBV6-1	TRBJ1-2	-	few	CASSGGGYGYTF	TGTGCCAGCAGTGGTGGGGGATATGGCTACACCTTC
TRBV2	TRBJ1-1	-	-	CASRPAGVTNTEAFF	TGTGCCAGTAGGCCGGCGGGGGTAACGAACACTGAAGCTTTCTTT
TRBV28	TRBJ2-1	-	-	CASRPTGRAGYNEQFF	TGTGCCAGCAGACCTACAGGGAGGGCAGGGTACAATGAGCAGTTCTTC
TRBV12-3/TRBV12-4	TRBJ1-2	-	-	CASRRAGRYGYTF	TGTGCCAGCAGACGCGCAGGGCGGTATGGCTACACCTTC